These 25 T cell receptor beta chains share one sample of origin, sequenced in a study of tumor-infiltrating lymphocytes in localized non-small cell lung cancer. The assay was immunoSEQ multiplex PCR, and TCRdb's table has in-frame clones only and misses some. The sample records roughly 6,000 clones, about 67% being singletons. Sequencing input: lung tumor tissue. Receptors originate from a human donor with non-small cell lung cancer.

The chain combines TRBV5-4 with TRBJ1-1; no clear D. The V gene's germline CDR1 is SGHNT and CDR2 YYREEE (reference sequence). This CDR3 region has 13 residues. V was pared by 2 bases and J by 6 bases, with 11 bases between. The CDR3 DNA reads TGTGCCAGCAGCTTCACGGTGGGAGCTGAAGCTTTCTTT. It specifies CASSFTVGAEAFF.

The rearrangement links TRBV5-4 to TRBJ1-1, with a weak D call TRBD1 (5 bases). CDR3 length: 13 amino acids. V lost 0 bases and J 5 bases, leaving 8 bases between the germline ends. The germline gives CDR1 SGHNT, CDR2 YYREEE (reference sequence). DNA of the CDR3: TGTGCCAGCAGCTTGGGGGGGAGGACTGAAGCTTTCTTT. Residues: CASSLGGRTEAFF.

This clone showed up just once. This chain connects TRBV28 to TRBJ1-1; D possibly corresponds to TRBD1 (6 bases). The CDR3 has 15 residues. CDR1 and CDR2 (germline): MDHEN, SYDVKM. V lost 5 bases, J lost 0 bases, and 13 bases lay in between. CDR3 nucleotide sequence: TGTGCCAGCAGTCGTACGGACAGCATGAACACTGAAGCTTTCTTT. It specifies CASSRTDSMNTEAFF.

This chain links TRBV19 with TRBJ1-2, with D maybe TRBD1 (6 bases). This CDR3 has 17 residues. V was clipped by 7 bases and J by 1 base, with 22 bases between them. Germline V gene lookup returns CDR1 LNHDA and CDR2 SQIVND (reference sequence). CDR3 amino acids: CASTLRGRALYNYGYTF. The CDR3 DNA is TGTGCCAGTACCCTCAGGGGCAGGGCCCTTTATAACTATGGCTACACCTTC.

The chain couples TRBV5-1 to TRBJ1-1; tentatively, D is TRBD1 (6 bases). The CDR3 extends over 13 amino acids. V was pared by 4 bases and J by 3 bases, with 10 bases between. CDR1 SGHRS and CDR2 YFSETQ come from the germline V gene. The CDR3 protein is CASSLTGDTEAFF. CDR3 nucleotide sequence: TGCGCCAGCAGCCTGACAGGAGACACTGAAGCTTTCTTT.

Note on this clone: The junction and the germline gene differ at one end; a read error may be behind it. The V gene is TRBV30, the J gene TRBJ1-4, with 7 bases aligning to TRBD1. The germline V gene encodes CDR1 GTSNPN and CDR2 SVGIG (reference sequence). The CDR3 extends over 13 amino acids. CDR3 in amino acids: CSWSEGQTEKLFF. For the CDR3, the DNA is TGTTCCTGGAGTGAGGGACAGACTGAAAAACTGTTTTTT.

The chain couples TRBV2 to TRBJ1-5; unclear D gene. V was pared by 3 bases and J by 5 bases, with 5 bases between. Looked up from germline, CDR1 is SNHLY and CDR2 is FYNNEI. This CDR3 has 12 amino acids. For the CDR3, the DNA is TGTGCCAGCAGTGACAGCTATCAGCCCCAGCATTTT. Amino acids: CASSDSYQPQHF.

CDR3 nucleotide sequence: TGTGCCACCAAATTGGGGGGGTCTGGGGCCAACGTCCTGACTTTC. Protein sequence: CATKLGGSGANVLTF. The chain links TRBV5-4 to TRBJ2-6; TRBD2 aligns across 7 bases. J lost 1 base, V lost 9 bases, and 7 bases had no gene match. Germline loops: CDR1 SGHNT, CDR2 YYREEE (reference sequence). The CDR3 totals 15 residues.

Of note for this clone: Other DNA sequences in this specimen translate into the identical CDR3. The chain carries TRBV5-1 and TRBJ1-1; TRBD1 might be the D (5 bases). The CDR3 extends over 14 amino acids. Trimming took off 0 bases at V and 2 bases at J, with 8 bases between the two ends. Germline V gene lookup returns CDR1 SGHRS and CDR2 YFSETQ. The CDR3 spells CASSLVGGNTEAFF. The CDR3 DNA follows: TGCGCCAGCAGCTTGGTGGGGGGTAACACTGAAGCTTTCTTT.

The chain recombines TRBV19 with TRBJ2-3; D uncertain. V was pared by 1 base and J by 1 base, with 6 bases between. This CDR3 is 14 amino acids long. Looked up from germline, CDR1 is LNHDA and CDR2 is SQIVND (reference sequence). The chain's CDR3 is CASSIGGGTDTQYF. The CDR3 DNA reads TGTGCCAGTAGTATAGGTGGAGGCACAGATACGCAGTATTTT.

This chain links TRBV4-2 with TRBJ2-7, with D perhaps matching TRBD2 (6 bases). The germline CDR1 and CDR2 sequences are LGHNA and YNFKEQ. This CDR3 is built from 15 residues. The V gene lost 0 bases and the J gene lost 7 bases, with 16 bases spanning the gap. The CDR3 nucleotides read TGTGCCAGCAGCCAAGATCGGGTTAGCCGGGAGGAGCAGTACTTC. Translation: CASSQDRVSREEQYF.

The genes are TRBV10-1 and TRBJ2-2; the match to TRBD2 covers 13 bases. CDR3 length: 19 residues. CDR1 and CDR2 from the germline V gene are WNHNN and SYGVQD (reference sequence). Germline trimming cut 6 bases from V and 4 bases from J; bases unmatched to any gene: 14. The CDR3 DNA sequence: TGCGCCAGCAGACAAAGGCGGCCCGGACTAGCGGGAGTCACCGGGGAGCTGTTTTTT. Protein product: CASRQRRPGLAGVTGELFF.

The genes are TRBV5-4 and TRBJ2-1; a possible D gene is TRBD2 (5 bases). Germline V gene data show CDR1 as SGHNT and CDR2 as YYREEE (reference sequence). This CDR3 is 15 amino acids long. Trimming cost V 1 base and J 7 bases, with 15 bases left between them. Here the CDR3 reads CASSLPAGFSNEQFF. The CDR3 DNA is TGTGCCAGCAGCTTGCCTGCGGGTTTTTCGAATGAGCAGTTCTTC.

This clone was observed a single time. V usage is TRBV7-9 and J usage is TRBJ1-1, with unresolved D. The CDR3 has 14 residues. CDR1 SEHNR and CDR2 FQNEAQ come from the germline V gene (reference sequence). The V end was cut by 0 bases, the J end by 2 bases, with 7 bases between. The CDR3 DNA is TGTGCCAGCAGCTTAGCGGGGTTAAACACTGAAGCTTTCTTT. Encoded protein: CASSLAGLNTEAFF.

Judged by abundance, this clone is medium-sized. The chain carries TRBV5-1 and TRBJ2-5, with 9 nucleotides matching TRBD1. CDR3 length equals 14 residues. Germline CDR1 is SGHRS and CDR2 is YFSETQ. The V and J ends lost 1 base and 4 bases, in that order; junction bases with no gene match: 2. CDR3 loop: CASSLTGGGETQYF. The CDR3 DNA follows: TGCGCCAGCAGCTTGACAGGGGGCGGAGAGACCCAGTACTTC.

The chain joins TRBV5-1 to TRBJ1-2; tentative D call: TRBD1 (6 bases). CDR3 length equals 15 residues. The germline CDR1 and CDR2 sequences are SGHRS and YFSETQ. The germline V and J ends were trimmed by 4 bases and 0 bases, with 13 bases remaining between them. CDR3 nucleotides: TGCGCCAGCAGCCCCGGACAGAGTACTAACTATGGCTACACCTTC. Amino acids: CASSPGQSTNYGYTF.

V and J are TRBV7-3 and TRBJ2-3; 8 nucleotides align to TRBD2. The CDR3 consists of 16 residues. Germline values: CDR1 SGHTA, CDR2 FQGTGA. J was trimmed by 8 bases and V by 1 base; bases with no gene match: 11. CDR3 sequence reads: CASSLMAGGSPRTQYF. The CDR3 DNA is TGTGCCAGCAGCTTAATGGCGGGGGGATCGCCGCGTACGCAGTATTTT.

The chain carries TRBV5-1 and TRBJ1-1, with 9 bases matching TRBD1. CDR3 size: 13 residues. Germline V CDR1 and CDR2: SGHRS, YFSETQ. The ends lost 5 bases at V and 8 bases at J; junction bases unmatched: 7. CDR3: CASRRGQGSEAFF. CDR3 nucleotides: TGCGCCAGCAGGCGGGGACAGGGAAGCGAAGCTTTCTTT.

The rearrangement links TRBV29-1 to TRBJ1-2, with 9 bases identical to TRBD1. The CDR3 has 16 amino acids. Losses at the gene ends were 1 base for V and 7 bases for J; bases not matched to a gene: 13. Looked up from germline, CDR1 is SQVTM and CDR2 is ANQGSEA. CDR3 sequence reads: CSVEGTPGQGLFGYTF. The CDR3 nucleotides read TGCAGCGTTGAAGGGACACCGGGACAGGGTCTCTTTGGCTACACCTTC.

The chain is built from TRBV19 and TRBJ1-2, with D hard to call. The CDR3 sequence is 12 residues long. Germline lookup yields CDR1 LNHDA and CDR2 SQIVND (reference sequence). The V gene lost 8 bases and the J gene lost 1 base, with 8 bases spanning the gap. The CDR3 DNA is TGTGCCAGTCAGGACCGTAACTATGGCTACACCTTC. Translating it yields CASQDRNYGYTF.

In this sample, this clone turned up a few times. This sequence joins TRBV5-4 and TRBJ2-3; 8 nucleotides match TRBD1. The CDR3 totals 16 residues. V lost 7 bases and J lost 2; bases outside the gene matches: 12. Germline CDR1 and CDR2: SGHNT and YYREEE (reference sequence). This chain's CDR3 is CASLPRQGADTDTQYF. Here the CDR3 DNA reads TGTGCCAGCCTACCACGTCAGGGGGCGGACACAGATACGCAGTATTTT.

This clone was counted a few times. The J gene is TRBJ2-6, the V gene TRBV7-3; D unresolved. Germline CDR1 is SGHTA and CDR2 is FQGTGA. V lost 5 bases and J 4 bases, leaving 9 bases between the germline ends. The CDR3 sequence is 14 residues long. CDR3 sequence (DNA): TGTGCCAGCAGCACTTCTTTCGGGGCCAACGTCCTGACTTTC. This gives the protein CASSTSFGANVLTF.

The chain links TRBV7-9 to TRBJ1-5; weak D call: TRBD1 (6 bases). Germline CDR1 reads SEHNR; CDR2 reads FQNEAQ (reference sequence). The CDR3 is 15 amino acids. Trimming removed 6 bases from V and 5 bases from J, with 17 bases in between. The CDR3: CASSTGGGPDQPQHF. The CDR3 region has the DNA TGTGCCAGCAGTACTGGTGGGGGGCCCGATCAGCCCCAGCATTTT.

In this sample, this clone turned up a few times. The chain carries TRBV7-6 and TRBJ1-4; 9 bases agree with TRBD1. J gave up 5 bases and V 5 bases, and 6 bases lay outside the gene matches. CDR3 length: 15 residues. CDR1 is SGHVS, CDR2 FNYEAQ, per germline. In nucleotides, the CDR3 is TGTGCCAGCAGCCCGACCGGGACAGGGAATGAAAAACTGTTTTTT. Translation: CASSPTGTGNEKLFF.

The rearrangement joins TRBV18 to TRBJ1-1; 9 bases align to TRBD1. Germline V gives CDR1 KGHSH, CDR2 LQKENI. V shed 5 bases and J 5 bases; nucleotides not matched to a gene: 6. The CDR3 sequence is 14 residues long. The CDR3 here is CASSLGTGKTEAFF. CDR3 bases: TGTGCCAGCTCATTAGGGACAGGGAAAACTGAAGCTTTCTTT. Variable domain in full (rest from reference TRBV18 and TRBJ1-1): NAGVMQNPRHLVRRRGQEARLRCSPMKGHSHVYWYRQLPEEGLKFMVYLQKENIIDESGMPKERFSAEFPKEGPSILRIQQVVRGDSAAYFCASSLGTGKTEAFFGQGTRLTVV.